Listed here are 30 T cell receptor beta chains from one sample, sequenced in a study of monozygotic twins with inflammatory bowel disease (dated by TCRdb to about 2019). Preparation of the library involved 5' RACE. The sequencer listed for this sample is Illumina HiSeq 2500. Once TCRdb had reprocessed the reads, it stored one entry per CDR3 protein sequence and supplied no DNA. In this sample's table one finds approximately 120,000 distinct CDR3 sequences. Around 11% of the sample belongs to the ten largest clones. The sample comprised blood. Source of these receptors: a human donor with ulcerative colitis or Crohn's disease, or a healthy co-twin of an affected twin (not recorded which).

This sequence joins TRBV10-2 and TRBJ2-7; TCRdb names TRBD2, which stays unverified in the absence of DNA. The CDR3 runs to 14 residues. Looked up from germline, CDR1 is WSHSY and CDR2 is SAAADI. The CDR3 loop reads CASRNSGNSYEQYF.

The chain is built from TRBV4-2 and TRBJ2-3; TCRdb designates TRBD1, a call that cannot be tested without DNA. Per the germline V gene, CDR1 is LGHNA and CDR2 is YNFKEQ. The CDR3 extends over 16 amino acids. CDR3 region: CASSQEWGPSTDTQYF.

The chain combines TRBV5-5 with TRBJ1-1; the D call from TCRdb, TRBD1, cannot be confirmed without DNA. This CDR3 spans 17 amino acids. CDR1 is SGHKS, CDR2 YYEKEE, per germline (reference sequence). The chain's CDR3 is CASSLAQFTGINTEAFF.

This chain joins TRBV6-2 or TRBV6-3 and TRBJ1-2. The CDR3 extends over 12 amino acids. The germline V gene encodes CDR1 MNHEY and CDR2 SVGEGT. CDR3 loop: CASRVNNYGYTF.

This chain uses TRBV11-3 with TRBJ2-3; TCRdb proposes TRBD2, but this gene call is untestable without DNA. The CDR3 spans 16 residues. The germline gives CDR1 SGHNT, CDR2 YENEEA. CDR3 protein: CASSLGERENADTQYF.

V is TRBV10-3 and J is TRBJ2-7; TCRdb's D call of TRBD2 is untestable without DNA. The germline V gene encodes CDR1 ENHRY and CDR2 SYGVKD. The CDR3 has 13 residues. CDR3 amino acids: CAISSGPAYEQYF.

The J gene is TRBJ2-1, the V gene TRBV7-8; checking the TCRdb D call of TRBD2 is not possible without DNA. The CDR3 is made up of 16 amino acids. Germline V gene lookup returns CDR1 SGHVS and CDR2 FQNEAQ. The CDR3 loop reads CASSLSLAGGPGEQFF.

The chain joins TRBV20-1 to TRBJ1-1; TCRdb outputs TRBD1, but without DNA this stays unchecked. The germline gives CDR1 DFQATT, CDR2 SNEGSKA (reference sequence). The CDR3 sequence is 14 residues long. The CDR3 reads CNARVITLGTEAFF.

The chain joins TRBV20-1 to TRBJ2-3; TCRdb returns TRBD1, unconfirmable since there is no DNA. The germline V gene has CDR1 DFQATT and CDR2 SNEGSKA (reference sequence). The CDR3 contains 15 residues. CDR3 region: CSAGVSQGAADTQYF.

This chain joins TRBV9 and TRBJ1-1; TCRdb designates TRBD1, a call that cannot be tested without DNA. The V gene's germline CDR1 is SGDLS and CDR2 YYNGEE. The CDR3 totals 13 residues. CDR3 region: CASSVTRQGGAFF.

CDR3 protein: CASSQDRQSENTIYF. This chain joins TRBV4-3 and TRBJ1-3. The CDR3 loop spans 15 amino acids. In germline, CDR1 is LGHNA, CDR2 YSLEER.

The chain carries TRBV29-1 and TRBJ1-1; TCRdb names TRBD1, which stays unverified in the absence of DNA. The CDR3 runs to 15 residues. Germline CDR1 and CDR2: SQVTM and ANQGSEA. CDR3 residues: CSVGQGWGMNTEAFF. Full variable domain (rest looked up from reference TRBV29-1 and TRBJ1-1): SAVISQKPSRDICQRGTSLTIQCQVDSQVTMMFWYRQQPGQSLTLIATANQGSEATYESGFVIDKFPISRPNLTFSTLTVSNMSPEDSSIYLCSVGQGWGMNTEAFFGQGTRLTVV.

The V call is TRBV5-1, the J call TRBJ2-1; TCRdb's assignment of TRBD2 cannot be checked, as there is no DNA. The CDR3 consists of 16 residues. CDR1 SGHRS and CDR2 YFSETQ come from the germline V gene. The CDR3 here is CASRALAGENYNEQFF.

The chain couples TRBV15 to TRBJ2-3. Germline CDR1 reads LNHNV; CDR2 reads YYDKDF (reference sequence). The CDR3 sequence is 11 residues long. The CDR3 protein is CATRTTDTQYF.

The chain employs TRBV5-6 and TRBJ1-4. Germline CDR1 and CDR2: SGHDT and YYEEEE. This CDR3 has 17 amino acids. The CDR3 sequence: CASSLSPHLRANEKLFF.

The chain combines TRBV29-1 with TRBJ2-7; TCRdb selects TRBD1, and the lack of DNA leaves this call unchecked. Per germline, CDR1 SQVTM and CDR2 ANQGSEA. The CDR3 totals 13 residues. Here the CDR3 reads CSVEENRGGEQYF.

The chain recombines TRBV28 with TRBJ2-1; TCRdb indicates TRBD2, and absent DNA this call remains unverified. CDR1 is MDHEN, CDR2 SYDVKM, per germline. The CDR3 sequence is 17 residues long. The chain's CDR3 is CASSFLAGSGPYNEQFF.

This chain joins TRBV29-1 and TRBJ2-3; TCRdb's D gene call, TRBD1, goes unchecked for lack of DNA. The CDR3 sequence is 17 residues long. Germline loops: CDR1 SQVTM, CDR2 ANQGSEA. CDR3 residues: CSVGTGFTLGAQDTQYF.

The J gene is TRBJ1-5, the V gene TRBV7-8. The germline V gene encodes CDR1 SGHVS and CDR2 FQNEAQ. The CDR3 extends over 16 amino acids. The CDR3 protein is CASSLNDGYSNQPQHF.

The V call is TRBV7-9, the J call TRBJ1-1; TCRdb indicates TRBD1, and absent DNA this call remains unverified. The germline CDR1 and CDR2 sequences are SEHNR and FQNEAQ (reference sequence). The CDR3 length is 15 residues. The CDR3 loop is CASSLYRDRDTEAFF.

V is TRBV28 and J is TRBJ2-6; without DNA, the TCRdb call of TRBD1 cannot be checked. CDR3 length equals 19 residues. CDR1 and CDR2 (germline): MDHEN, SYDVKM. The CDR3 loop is CASSLPFGTAHSGANVLTF.

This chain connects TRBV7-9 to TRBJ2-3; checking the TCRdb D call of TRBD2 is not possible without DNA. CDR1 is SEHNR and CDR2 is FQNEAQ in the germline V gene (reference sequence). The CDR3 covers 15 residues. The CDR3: CASSPSGRGPDTQYF. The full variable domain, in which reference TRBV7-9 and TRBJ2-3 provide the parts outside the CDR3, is DTGVSQNPRHKITKRGQNVTFRCDPISEHNRLYWYRQTLGQGPEFLTYFQNEAQLEKSRLLSDRFSAERPKGSFSTLEIQRTEQGDSAMYLCASSPSGRGPDTQYFGPGTRLTVL.

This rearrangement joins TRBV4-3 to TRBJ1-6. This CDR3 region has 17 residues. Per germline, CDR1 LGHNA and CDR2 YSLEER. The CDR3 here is CASSQDGRGSYNSPLHF.

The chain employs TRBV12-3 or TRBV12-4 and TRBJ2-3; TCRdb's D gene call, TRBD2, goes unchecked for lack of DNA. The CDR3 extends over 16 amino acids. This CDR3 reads CASSPGTSGPRGTQYF.

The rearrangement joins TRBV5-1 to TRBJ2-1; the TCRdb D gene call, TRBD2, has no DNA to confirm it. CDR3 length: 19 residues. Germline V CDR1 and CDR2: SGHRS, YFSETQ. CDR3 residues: CASSLNGLAGGLIGNEQFF.

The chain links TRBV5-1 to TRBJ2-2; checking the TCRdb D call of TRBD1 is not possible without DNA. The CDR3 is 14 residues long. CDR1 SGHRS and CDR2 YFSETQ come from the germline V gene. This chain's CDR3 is CASSSGQGTGELFF.

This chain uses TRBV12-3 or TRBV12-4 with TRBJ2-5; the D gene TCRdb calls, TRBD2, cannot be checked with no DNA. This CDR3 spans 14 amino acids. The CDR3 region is CASRRGPPPETQYF.

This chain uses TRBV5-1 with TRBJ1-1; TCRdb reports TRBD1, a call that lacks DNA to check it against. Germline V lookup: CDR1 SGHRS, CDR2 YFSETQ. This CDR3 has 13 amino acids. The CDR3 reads CASSLTGQGSAFF. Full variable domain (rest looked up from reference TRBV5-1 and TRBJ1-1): KAGVTQTPRYLIKTRGQQVTLSCSPISGHRSVSWYQQTPGQGLQFLFEYFSETQRNKGNFPGRFSGRQFSNSRSEMNVSTLELGDSALYLCASSLTGQGSAFFGQGTRLTVV.

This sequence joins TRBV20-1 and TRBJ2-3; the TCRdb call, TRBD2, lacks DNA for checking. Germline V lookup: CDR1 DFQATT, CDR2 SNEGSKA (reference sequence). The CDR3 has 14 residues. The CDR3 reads CRFGGTSGTDTQYF.

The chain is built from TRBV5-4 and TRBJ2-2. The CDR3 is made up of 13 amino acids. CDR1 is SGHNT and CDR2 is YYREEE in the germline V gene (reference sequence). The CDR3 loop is CASSLEPSGELFF.